One sample yielded the 31 T cell receptor beta chains listed below, sequenced in a study of blood T cells in healthy people across ages (dated by TCRdb to the mid-2010s). Library prep was done by 5' RACE. The data were produced on an Illumina HiSeq 2500. A second PCR of about 7 to 12 cycles was run with a J-beta primer mix and a sample-barcoded 5' primer. The public sequencing data were trimmed at Q25 with fastp and processed into clonotypes with MiXCR by TCRdb, which kept only in-frame beta chains. When rows share a CDR3 protein, they turn into one entry using the most common DNA and genes. The sample table lists 800,000 to 950,000 distinct CDR3 sequences, approximately 32% of them with a count of one. Roughly 10% of the sample belongs to the ten largest clones. The data were also submitted as part of a second study, on T cells of mothers and their children.

Sequenced sample: blood. The source of these receptors is a middle-aged woman in good health.

This clonotype occurred a few times. V usage is TRBV20-1 and J usage is TRBJ1-4; perhaps TRBD1 as D (5 bases). V lost 1 base, J lost 7 bases, and 19 bases lay in between. Germline loops: CDR1 DFQATT, CDR2 SNEGSKA (reference sequence). The CDR3 runs to 16 residues. The CDR3 sequence is CSARGGWGKWAEKLFF. The CDR3 nucleotides read TGCAGTGCTAGAGGGGGGTGGGGGAAGTGGGCTGAAAAACTGTTTTTT.

A remark on this clonotype: At one end the junction does not follow the germline gene, possibly because of a read error. The rearrangement uses TRBV6-2 or TRBV6-3 and TRBJ1-2; 8 bases line up with TRBD1. In germline, CDR1 is MNHEY, CDR2 SVGEGT. The CDR3 runs to 13 residues. The CDR3 reads CTSSYGQGHGYTF. The CDR3, as DNA: TGTACCAGCAGTTACGGACAGGGACATGGCTACACCTTC.

This rearrangement joins TRBV5-1 to TRBJ2-7, with unresolved D. The CDR3 totals 14 residues. Germline V gene lookup returns CDR1 SGHRS and CDR2 YFSETQ. The ends were cut back, 5 bases at V and 1 base at J, with 13 bases in the middle. The CDR3 protein is CASSTPEGSYEQYF. CDR3 in DNA: TGCGCCAGCAGTACCCCGGAAGGATCCTACGAGCAGTACTTC.

This clonotype was seen at least ten times. This sequence joins TRBV20-1 and TRBJ1-2; TRBD1 agrees at 11 bases. The CDR3 is 12 amino acids. Germline V gives CDR1 DFQATT, CDR2 SNEGSKA (reference sequence). CDR3 loop: CSPGTGGLGYTF. CDR3 bases: TGCAGCCCCGGGACAGGGGGACTTGGCTACACCTTC.

This clonotype was observed at least ten times. The chain has TRBV20-1 and TRBJ2-5; no clear D. CDR3 length: 13 residues. With 5 bases removed from V and 4 bases from J, the gap between germline ends came to 14 bases. Germline-derived CDR1 and CDR2 are DFQATT and SNEGSKA (reference sequence). CDR3 nucleotide sequence: TGCAGTGCTCTTCGTCAGGTCATAGAGACCCAGTACTTC. Its translation is CSALRQVIETQYF.

The chain has TRBV2 and TRBJ2-1; no definite D call. The V and J ends lost 3 bases and 12 bases respectively, with 15 bases between them. Germline lookup yields CDR1 SNHLY and CDR2 FYNNEI. The CDR3 consists of 13 residues. The CDR3 loop is CASSERLRSLQFF. The CDR3 DNA follows: TGTGCCAGCAGTGAGCGGTTGCGGAGCCTGCAGTTCTTC.

The chain is built from TRBV12-3 or TRBV12-4 and TRBJ2-1, with no clear D. The CDR3 loop spans 15 amino acids. In DNA form, the CDR3 reads TGTGTCGGCAGTTCTGCAGCTGGTTCCTACAATGAGCAGTTCTTC. Its protein is CVGSSAAGSYNEQFF.

At least ten counts were recorded for this clonotype. The chain uses TRBV20-1 and TRBJ2-3, with 9 bases aligning to TRBD2. CDR3 length: 15 residues. Trimming cost V 3 bases and J 4 bases; bases outside gene matches: 8. The germline gives CDR1 DFQATT, CDR2 SNEGSKA (reference sequence). The CDR3 sequence: CSASLVAGEADTQYF. The CDR3 nucleotides read TGCAGTGCTAGTCTAGTAGCGGGGGAGGCAGATACGCAGTATTTT.

This clonotype appeared a few times. The chain is built from TRBV11-2 and TRBJ1-1; D is ambiguous. The CDR3 is 16 amino acids. V was shortened by 0 bases and J by 8 bases, with 19 bases between the two germline ends. The germline V gene has CDR1 SGHAT and CDR2 FQNNGV. Here the CDR3 DNA reads TGTGCCAGCAGCTTAGATCTAAGTGCCCCATGGAGGGAAGCTTTCTTT. Amino acid sequence: CASSLDLSAPWREAFF.

This clonotype was seen ten or more times. The chain employs TRBV7-2 and TRBJ2-7, with 14 bases identical to TRBD2. The CDR3 contains 16 residues. Germline loops: CDR1 SGHTA, CDR2 FQGNSA. Trimming at V came to 5 bases and at J to 3 bases, leaving 6 bases not matched to a gene. CDR3 region: CASSLYGTSGGYEQYF. The DNA for the CDR3 is TGTGCCAGCAGCCTATACGGGACTAGCGGGGGCTACGAGCAGTACTTC. The full variable domain, its missing parts supplied by reference TRBV7-2 and TRBJ2-7, is GAGVSQSPSNKVTEKGKDVELRCDPISGHTALYWYRQSLGQGLEFLIYFQGNSAPDKSGLPSDRFSAERTGGSVSTLTIQRTQQEDSAVYLCASSLYGTSGGYEQYFGPGTRLTVT.

In this sample, this clonotype turned up a few times. The chain links TRBV15 to TRBJ1-1, with D possibly matching TRBD1 (5 bases). Trimming removed 3 bases at V and 3 bases at J, with 14 bases between. From germline, CDR1 is LNHNV and CDR2 YYDKDF (reference sequence). The CDR3 has 15 amino acids. The CDR3 spells CATSRGEVPDTEAFF. The CDR3 DNA reads TGTGCCACCAGCAGGGGGGAGGTACCCGACACTGAAGCTTTCTTT.

This clonotype was recorded many times. Mismatch with germline at one junction end may stem from a read error. The rearrangement links TRBV28 to TRBJ2-1; 8 nucleotides agree with TRBD2. This CDR3 has 15 residues. Germline loops: CDR1 MDHEN, CDR2 SYDVKM. The CDR3 nucleotides are TGTGCCAGCAGTTCCCCAGCGGGGGACTTTAATGGGCAGTTCTTC. Its protein is CASSSPAGDFNGQFF.

The chain employs TRBV28 and TRBJ2-7, with 8 positions matching TRBD1. The CDR3 has 17 amino acids. Trimming cost V 8 bases and J 5 bases; bases outside gene matches: 20. Germline CDR1 and CDR2: MDHEN and SYDVKM. The CDR3 nucleotides are TGTGCCAGCGCCGCCTCGGACAGGGCCCAGTCGGGGGACGAGCAGTACTTC. It is translated as CASAASDRAQSGDEQYF.

This clonotype was recorded many times. The J gene is TRBJ2-7, the V gene TRBV5-1; D is perhaps TRBD1 (5 bases). This CDR3 region has 15 residues. Deletions cut 4 bases from V and 3 bases from J, with 17 bases between. Germline V gene lookup returns CDR1 SGHRS and CDR2 YFSETQ. The DNA of the CDR3 is TGCGCCAGCAGCCCAAGGGGCTATCCTAGCTACGAGCAGTACTTC. Translating it yields CASSPRGYPSYEQYF. Filled out from reference TRBV5-1 and TRBJ2-7, the complete variable domain reads KAGVTQTPRYLIKTRGQQVTLSCSPISGHRSVSWYQQTPGQGLQFLFEYFSETQRNKGNFPGRFSGRQFSNSRSEMNVSTLELGDSALYLCASSPRGYPSYEQYFGPGTRLTVT.

In its sample, this clonotype was seen many times. The rearrangement uses TRBV10-3 and TRBJ2-7, with D perhaps TRBD2 (6 bases). Germline CDR1 ENHRY, CDR2 SYGVKD. The CDR3 is made up of 13 amino acids. V gave up 6 bases and J gave up 1 base, with 10 bases separating them. The CDR3 coding sequence is TGTGCCATCAGGGACGGGGGTTCCTACGAGCAGTACTTC. Translated, it gives CAIRDGGSYEQYF.

The chain carries TRBV30 and TRBJ2-2, with a possible D match to TRBD1 (7 bases). Trimming took 5 bases from V and 5 from J, leaving 12 bases between them. CDR3 length: 13 residues. In germline, CDR1 is GTSNPN, CDR2 SVGIG (reference sequence). CDR3 DNA: TGTGCCTGGTCAGGGGGGAGGACCGGGGAGCTGTTTTTT. Protein sequence: CAWSGGRTGELFF.

The J gene is TRBJ2-4, the V gene TRBV9; D is possibly TRBD1 or TRBD2 (5 bases each). The assigned J gene may be wrong: the sequence end matches TRBJ2-7 better. The CDR3 is 17 residues long. Per the germline V gene, CDR1 is SGDLS and CDR2 is YYNGEE. The CDR3 nucleotides read TGTGCCAGCAGCGTAGAAGAGTCTGGGGGTCAAAACTACGAGCAGTACTTC. This gives the protein CASSVEESGGQNYEQYF.

Regarding this clonotype: A much larger clone lies a single base off, so this may be a read error. The chain recombines TRBV29-1 with TRBJ2-1; D may be TRBD1 or TRBD2 (5 bases each). Germline V gene data show CDR1 as SQVTM and CDR2 as ANQGSEA. The CDR3 contains 14 residues. Between the trimmed V and J ends, which lost 4 bases and 8 bases, there was a span of 18 bases. In DNA form, the CDR3 reads TGCAGCGTTGGGGACCCGTGGGAGTACGATGAGCAGTTCTTC. As protein: CSVGDPWEYDEQFF.

This clonotype was counted only a few times. This sequence joins TRBV7-2 and TRBJ1-6, with D perhaps TRBD1 (5 bases). Looked up from germline, CDR1 is SGHTA and CDR2 is FQGNSA. V shed 2 bases and J shed 14 bases, with 22 bases lying between them. CDR3 size: 16 residues. The CDR3 DNA follows: TGTGCCAGCAGCTTACAACCGTTGTTTAATCTAGGGGCCCTCCACTTT. The encoded protein is CASSLQPLFNLGALHF.

This clonotype occurred a few times. The chain recombines TRBV5-1 with TRBJ1-4; no definite D call. V dropped 4 bases and J dropped 5 bases, with 15 bases sitting between them. The CDR3 is made up of 15 amino acids. Germline V gives CDR1 SGHRS, CDR2 YFSETQ. For the CDR3, the DNA is TGCGCCAGCAGCCCTCCGGGTCTCGGGAATGAAAAACTGTTTTTT. Amino acids: CASSPPGLGNEKLFF.

The chain employs TRBV20-1 and TRBJ2-3; either TRBD1 or TRBD2 may supply D (5 bases each). V gave up 6 bases and J gave up 2 bases, with 18 bases separating them. Germline assignment: CDR1 DFQATT and CDR2 SNEGSKA (reference sequence). This CDR3 region has 15 residues. The CDR3 reads CSAFAGAGSTDTQYF. The DNA for the CDR3 is TGCAGTGCCTTCGCTGGGGCGGGCTCCACAGATACGCAGTATTTT.

In this sample, this clonotype turned up a few times. J is TRBJ2-7 and V is TRBV18, with D perhaps TRBD1 (5 bases). Germline V gene lookup returns CDR1 KGHSH and CDR2 LQKENI. The V end was cut by 6 bases, the J end by 1 base, with 13 bases between. The length of the CDR3 is 14 residues. CDR3 protein: CASSQGALSYEQYF. CDR3 coding DNA: TGTGCCAGCTCGCAAGGGGCTCTATCCTACGAGCAGTACTTC.

V is TRBV28 and J is TRBJ1-3; tentatively, D is TRBD1 (6 bases). Trimming left V 5 bases short and J 4 bases short, with 18 bases between. Germline CDR1 and CDR2: MDHEN and SYDVKM. CDR3 length equals 16 residues. The CDR3 loop is CASSTLSRGKGNTIYF. CDR3 coding DNA: TGTGCCAGCAGTACCCTGTCCAGGGGCAAGGGAAACACCATATATTTT.

This clonotype was counted only a few times. The chain is built from TRBV28 and TRBJ2-3; 7 positions match TRBD2. Looked up from germline, CDR1 is MDHEN and CDR2 is SYDVKM. The CDR3 is made up of 15 amino acids. J gave up 6 bases and V 6 bases, and 12 bases lay outside the gene matches. The CDR3 protein is CASSRRLARSDTQYF. The CDR3 DNA is TGTGCCAGCAGCCGCCGACTAGCCCGCAGTGATACGCAGTATTTT.

V and J are TRBV28 and TRBJ2-5; 8 bases align to TRBD2. The CDR3 has 14 residues. CDR1 and CDR2 from the germline V gene are MDHEN and SYDVKM. V shed 5 bases, J shed 4 bases, and the junction held 6 bases outside the gene matches. The CDR3, as DNA: TGTGCCAGCAGTCGGCCGAGCGGGAGAGAGACCCAGTACTTC. Encoded protein: CASSRPSGRETQYF.

The chain couples TRBV27 to TRBJ2-4, with D perhaps given as TRBD1 or TRBD2 (6 bases each). The CDR3 covers 12 residues. Germline values: CDR1 MNHEY, CDR2 SMNVEV (reference sequence). V gave up 7 bases and J gave up 10 bases, with 14 bases separating them. The CDR3 DNA reads TGTGCCAGCAATAAGGGGGGCGGGATTCAGTACTTC. It codes for CASNKGGGIQYF.

V is TRBV3-1 and J is TRBJ2-3, with D possibly called TRBD1 or TRBD2 (6 bases each). Germline V gene lookup returns CDR1 LGHDT and CDR2 YNNKEL (reference sequence). Trimming removed 0 bases at V and 3 bases at J, with 16 bases between. The CDR3 covers 17 residues. DNA of the CDR3: TGTGCCAGCAGCCAAGATGCGGGGCAGGGGTGGACAGATACGCAGTATTTT. It is translated as CASSQDAGQGWTDTQYF.

This clonotype was seen a handful of times. Compared with germline, one end of the junction differs, possibly owing to a read error. The chain joins TRBV10-3 to TRBJ1-6; D not certain. The CDR3 loop spans 9 amino acids. Per the germline V gene, CDR1 is ENHRY and CDR2 is SYGVKD. The CDR3 reads CAINSPPHF. The CDR3 DNA reads TGTGCCATCAACTCACCCCCCCACTTT.

This clonotype was detected many times. The chain carries TRBV6-5 and TRBJ2-7, with a tentative D call TRBD1 (5 bases). V dropped 7 bases and J dropped 7 bases, with 20 bases sitting between them. The germline V gene has CDR1 MNHEY and CDR2 SVGAGI. The CDR3 contains 14 residues. CDR3 DNA sequence: TGTGCCAGCACCGATACGAACACCAGGGAAGAGCAGTACTTC. Its translation: CASTDTNTREEQYF.

As regards this clonotype: The junction differs from germline at one of its ends, possibly a read error. The V call is TRBV18, the J call TRBJ2-4; D perhaps matches TRBD2 (5 bases). The length of the CDR3 is 13 residues. The V gene's germline CDR1 is KGHSH and CDR2 LQKENI. This CDR3 is CASVGQNGGIKYF. Here the CDR3 DNA reads TGTGCCAGCGTAGGTCAAAATGGAGGCATTAAGTACTTC.

As concerns this clonotype: A read error is possible here, since a much larger clone lies one base away. The chain recombines TRBV7-2 with TRBJ1-2; no definite D call. The length of the CDR3 is 14 residues. V was cut by 0 bases and J by 2 bases, with 7 bases left in between. Per the germline V gene, CDR1 is SGHTA and CDR2 is FQGNSA. In nucleotides, the CDR3 is TGTGCCAGCAGCTTAGCCCAGGACAACTATGGCTACACCTTC. This codes for CASSLAQDNYGYTF.